This TCR beta chain comes out of a study of cytomegalovirus exposure and HLA in healthy donors. Whole-study findings and limits: CMV antigen specificity of a few CMV-associated chains was confirmed in vitro. With high specificity and sensitivity, the classifier reportedly diagnosed cytomegalovirus status. Among TCR sequences, most were rare, though some public TCRs appeared in many donors.

TCRdb's table, derived via immunoSEQ multiplex PCR, lists solely in-frame clones and lacks some. The sample has some 110,000 clones, roughly 83% seen once. Comment on this clone: Its antigen is unidentified.

The sequence was obtained from a man younger than 35 in good health and CMV-seronegative. The sample consisted of PBMCs.

CDR3 loop: CASSSQGTDTQYF. CDR3 bases: TGCGCCAGCAGCTCTCAGGGGACAGATACGCAGTATTTT. The rearrangement joins TRBV5-1 to TRBJ2-3, with a weak D call TRBD1 (6 bases). Germline CDR1 is SGHRS and CDR2 is YFSETQ. This CDR3 has 13 residues. Deletions cut 3 bases from V and 3 bases from J, with 8 bases between.